The rows below give T cell receptor beta chains drawn from one sample of a study of cytomegalovirus exposure and HLA in healthy donors. Measured with immunoSEQ multiplex PCR; TCRdb has only the in-frame clones, and not every one. In the table there are 150,000 to 250,000 clones, about four fifths of which are singletons. The sample was PBMCs. The receptor set was obtained from a boy between 2 and 10 years old in good health and CMV-seronegative. The CDR3 runs from the conserved cysteine through the conserved F or W. D genes are given only for firm matches. The size entry is marked missing in some rows and otherwise reads once, few, many or a size class.

D gene,clone size,V gene,J gene,CDR3 protein,CDR3 DNA
NA,NA,TRBV5-1,TRBJ1-6,CASRITGMENSPLHF,TGCGCCAGCCGTATAACGGGTATGGAAAATTCACCCCTCCACTTT
NA,NA,TRBV7-3,TRBJ2-1,CASSPSRGGNEQFF,TGTGCCAGCAGCCCCTCGAGGGGGGGTAATGAGCAGTTCTTC
TRBD1,NA,TRBV27,TRBJ2-1,CASSYRTGIVDEQFF,TGTGCCAGCAGTTACAGGACAGGGATAGTCGATGAGCAGTTCTTC
NA,NA,TRBV7-2,TRBJ2-7,CASAKGHTYEQYF,TGTGCCAGCGCCAAGGGGCACACCTACGAGCAGTACTTC
NA,few,TRBV2,TRBJ2-3,CASSEGQFTDTQYF,TGTGCCAGCAGTGAAGGACAGTTCACAGATACGCAGTATTTT
TRBD2,NA,TRBV10-3,TRBJ2-7,CAISEQRGPYEQYF,TGTGCCATCAGTGAACAGCGGGGGCCCTACGAGCAGTACTTC
NA,NA,TRBV6-5,TRBJ1-5,CASSERGMQPQHF,TGTGCCAGCAGTGAAAGGGGTATGCAGCCCCAGCATTTT
TRBD2,once,TRBV18,TRBJ2-3,CASSTRLAGDDSTDTQYF,TGTGCCAGCTCAACTAGACTAGCGGGGGACGATAGCACAGATACGCAGTATTTT
NA,NA,TRBV20-1,TRBJ2-3,CSANTQYF,TGCAGTGCCAATACGCAGTATTTT
NA,once,TRBV11-1,TRBJ2-3,CASSLNGGADTQYF,TGTGCCAGCAGCTTAAACGGGGGAGCAGATACGCAGTATTTT
TRBD2,NA,TRBV4-3,TRBJ2-5,CASSQDLQRGGLWETQYF,TGCGCCAGCAGCCAAGATCTCCAGCGGGGGGGCTTATGGGAGACCCAGTACTTC
NA,NA,TRBV6-5,TRBJ2-2,CASSPLSVPGELFF,TGTGCCAGCAGCCCCCTGAGCGTCCCCGGGGAGCTGTTTTTT
NA,NA,TRBV5-5,TRBJ1-2,CASSVQGYGYTF,TGTGCCAGCAGCGTACAGGGCTATGGCTACACCTTC
NA,few,TRBV4-3,TRBJ2-1,CASSHLFPPKNEQFF,TGCGCCAGCAGCCATCTCTTCCCCCCTAAAAATGAGCAGTTCTTC
NA,few,TRBV7-9,TRBJ1-4,CASSSIFRGEKLFF,TGTGCCAGCAGCTCCATTTTCCGGGGGGAAAAACTGTTTTTT
TRBD2,NA,TRBV25-1,TRBJ2-3,CASSEKRGGLDTQYF,TGTGCCAGCAGTGAAAAGCGGGGGGGCTTGGATACGCAGTATTTT
TRBD1,NA,TRBV6-5,TRBJ1-2,CASTLATRGNYGYTF,TGTGCCAGCACCCTCGCGACCAGGGGGAACTATGGCTACACCTTC
TRBD2,NA,TRBV2,TRBJ2-3,CATSGLAAYTDTQYF,TGTGCCACCTCAGGACTAGCGGCTTACACAGATACGCAGTATTTT
TRBD2,few,TRBV27,TRBJ2-3,CASSFRPLQRGGTQYF,TGTGCCAGCAGTTTCCGGCCCCTGCAACGGGGGGGTACGCAGTATTTT
TRBD1,once,TRBV10-3,TRBJ1-2,CAISTGDYGYTF,TGTGCCATCAGTACAGGGGACTATGGCTACACCTTC
TRBD2,NA,TRBV11-3,TRBJ2-1,CASSLGRGDYNEQFF,TGTGCCAGCAGCTTAGGGCGGGGGGATTACAATGAGCAGTTCTTC
TRBD2,NA,TRBV2,TRBJ2-1,CASSWTSGGAEQFF,TGTGCCAGCAGTTGGACTAGCGGGGGGGCTGAGCAGTTCTTC
NA,NA,TRBV18,TRBJ1-2,CASSLQGNYGYTF,TGTGCCAGCTCACTACAGGGAAATTATGGCTACACCTTC
TRBD2,few,TRBV5-4,TRBJ2-5,CASSPGTSGGAGETQYF,TGTGCCAGCAGTCCCGGGACTAGCGGGGGGGCGGGGGAGACCCAGTACTTC
NA,NA,TRBV7-3,TRBJ2-3,CASSLGLRASWGSDTQYF,TGTGCCAGCAGCTTAGGGCTGCGGGCCAGTTGGGGATCAGATACGCAGTATTTT
TRBD1,NA,TRBV7-2,TRBJ1-4,CASSLWTGPNEKLFF,TGTGCCAGCAGCCTATGGACAGGGCCTAATGAAAAACTGTTTTTT
NA,NA,TRBV7-3,TRBJ2-7,CASSSVSSLDLRYEQYF,TGTGCCAGCAGCTCTGTAAGTTCACTAGACCTCCGCTACGAGCAGTACTTC
NA,NA,TRBV5-4,TRBJ1-6,CASSTDNSPLHF,TGTGCCAGCAGCACGGATAATTCACCCCTCCACTTT
NA,NA,TRBV6-5,TRBJ1-1,CASSRLGGTKEAFF,TGTGCCAGCAGTCGCTTAGGAGGGACGAAAGAAGCTTTCTTT
NA,once,TRBV7-9,TRBJ1-2,CASSLQNYGYTF,TGTGCCAGCAGCTTGCAGAACTATGGCTACACCTTC
TRBD2,NA,TRBV5-8,TRBJ2-1,CASSRAGGLRSSYNEQFF,TGTGCCTCCTCAAGAGCGGGGGGGCTTAGAAGCTCCTACAATGAGCAGTTCTTC
NA,once,TRBV19,TRBJ2-3,CASTEAGSALSTDTQYF,TGTGCCAGTACCGAGGCGGGGTCCGCCCTTAGCACAGATACGCAGTATTTT
NA,few,TRBV20-1,TRBJ1-1,CSARALTEAFF,TGCAGTGCTAGAGCCTTAACTGAAGCTTTCTTT
TRBD1,NA,TRBV6-1,TRBJ1-5,CASSPAGGANQPQHF,TGTGCCAGCAGCCCCGCAGGGGGCGCAAATCAGCCCCAGCATTTT
TRBD2,NA,TRBV29-1,TRBJ2-5,CSVEDQVAGAEETQYF,TGCAGCGTTGAAGATCAAGTAGCGGGGGCTGAAGAGACCCAGTACTTC